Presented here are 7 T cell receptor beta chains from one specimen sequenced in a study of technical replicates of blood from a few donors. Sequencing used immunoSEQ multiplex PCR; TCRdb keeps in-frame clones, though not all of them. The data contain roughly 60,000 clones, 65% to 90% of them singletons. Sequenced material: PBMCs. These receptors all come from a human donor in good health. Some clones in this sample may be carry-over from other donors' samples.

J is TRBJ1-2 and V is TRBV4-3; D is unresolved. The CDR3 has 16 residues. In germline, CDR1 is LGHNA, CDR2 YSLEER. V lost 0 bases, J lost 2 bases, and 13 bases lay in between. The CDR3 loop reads CASSQEAAGYNYGYTF. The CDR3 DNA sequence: TGCGCCAGCAGCCAAGAGGCCGCAGGCTACAACTATGGCTACACCTTC.

CDR3 protein: CAWGEGTHEQYF. The DNA of the CDR3 is TGTGCCTGGGGAGAGGGTACCCACGAGCAGTACTTC. The chain has TRBV30 and TRBJ2-7, with D tentatively TRBD2 (5 bases). This CDR3 has 12 amino acids. CDR1 and CDR2 (germline): GTSNPN, SVGIG (reference sequence). The ends were cut back, 5 bases at V and 5 bases at J, with 13 bases in the middle.

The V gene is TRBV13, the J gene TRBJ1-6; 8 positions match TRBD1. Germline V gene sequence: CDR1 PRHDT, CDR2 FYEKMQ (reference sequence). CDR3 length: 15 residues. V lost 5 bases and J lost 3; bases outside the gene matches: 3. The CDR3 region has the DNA TGTGCCAGCAGCCTACAGGGGGGCTATAATTCACCCCTCCACTTT. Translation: CASSLQGGYNSPLHF. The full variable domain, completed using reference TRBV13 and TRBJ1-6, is AAGVIQSPRHLIKEKRETATLKCYPIPRHDTVYWYQQGPGQDPQFLISFYEKMQSDKGSIPDRFSAQQFSDYHSELNMSSLELGDSALYFCASSLQGGYNSPLHFGNGTRLTVT.

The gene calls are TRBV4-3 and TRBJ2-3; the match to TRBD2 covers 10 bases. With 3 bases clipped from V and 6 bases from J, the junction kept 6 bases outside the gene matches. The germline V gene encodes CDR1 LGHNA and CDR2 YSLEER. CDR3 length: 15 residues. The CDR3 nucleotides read TGCGCCAGCAGCCAGAGCGGGGGGGCAGCCGATACGCAGTATTTT. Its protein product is CASSQSGGAADTQYF.

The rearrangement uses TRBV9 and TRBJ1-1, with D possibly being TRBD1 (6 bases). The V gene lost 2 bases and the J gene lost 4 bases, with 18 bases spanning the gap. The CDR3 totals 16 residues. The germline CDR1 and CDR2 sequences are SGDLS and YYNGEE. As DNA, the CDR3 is TGTGCCAGCAGCGTGGACGGGGGGGCGAGGGGCACTGAAGCTTTCTTT. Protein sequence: CASSVDGGARGTEAFF.

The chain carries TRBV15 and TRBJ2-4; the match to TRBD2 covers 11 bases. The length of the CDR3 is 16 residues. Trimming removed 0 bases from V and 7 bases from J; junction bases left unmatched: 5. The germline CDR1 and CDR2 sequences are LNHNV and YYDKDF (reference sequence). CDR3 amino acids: CATSRDSGRVYNIQYF. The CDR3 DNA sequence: TGTGCCACCAGCAGAGATAGCGGGAGGGTGTATAACATTCAGTACTTC.

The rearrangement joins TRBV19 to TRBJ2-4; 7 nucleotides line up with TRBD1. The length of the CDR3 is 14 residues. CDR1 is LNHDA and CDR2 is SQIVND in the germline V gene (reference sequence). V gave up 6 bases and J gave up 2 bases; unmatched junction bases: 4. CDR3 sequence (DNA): TGTGCCAGTAGCCTACAGGGGTCCAAAAACATTCAGTACTTC. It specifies CASSLQGSKNIQYF.